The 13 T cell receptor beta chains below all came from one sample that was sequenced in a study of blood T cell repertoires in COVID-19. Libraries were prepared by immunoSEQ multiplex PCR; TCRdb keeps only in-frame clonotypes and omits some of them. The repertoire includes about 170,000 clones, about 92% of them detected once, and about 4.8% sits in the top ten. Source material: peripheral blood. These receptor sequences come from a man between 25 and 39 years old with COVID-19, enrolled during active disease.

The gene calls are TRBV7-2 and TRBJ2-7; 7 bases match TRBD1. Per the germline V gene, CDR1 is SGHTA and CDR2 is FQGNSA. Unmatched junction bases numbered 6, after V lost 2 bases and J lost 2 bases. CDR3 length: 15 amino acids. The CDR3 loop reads CASSLIGTEAYEQYF. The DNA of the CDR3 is TGTGCCAGCAGCTTAATTGGGACAGAAGCCTACGAGCAGTACTTC.

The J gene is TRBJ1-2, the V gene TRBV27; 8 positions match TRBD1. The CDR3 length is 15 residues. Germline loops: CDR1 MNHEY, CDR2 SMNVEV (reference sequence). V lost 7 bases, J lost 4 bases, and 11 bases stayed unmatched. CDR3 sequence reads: CASTPGAGGSYGYTF. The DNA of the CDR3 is TGTGCCAGCACCCCTGGGGCAGGGGGCAGCTATGGCTACACCTTC.

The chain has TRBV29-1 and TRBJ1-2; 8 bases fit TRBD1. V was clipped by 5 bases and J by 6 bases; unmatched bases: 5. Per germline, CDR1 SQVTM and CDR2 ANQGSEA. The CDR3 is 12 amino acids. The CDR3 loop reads CSVPAGGDGYTF. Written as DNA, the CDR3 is TGCAGCGTTCCAGCAGGGGGCGATGGCTACACCTTC.

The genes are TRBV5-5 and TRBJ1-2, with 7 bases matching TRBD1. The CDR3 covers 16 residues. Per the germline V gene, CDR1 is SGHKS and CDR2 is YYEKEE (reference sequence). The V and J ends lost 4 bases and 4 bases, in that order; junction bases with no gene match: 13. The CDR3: CASSPSPGTALYGYTF. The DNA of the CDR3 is TGTGCCAGCAGCCCCTCCCCTGGGACAGCGCTCTATGGCTACACCTTC. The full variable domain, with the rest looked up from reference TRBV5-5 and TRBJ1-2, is DAGVTQSPTHLIKTRGQQVTLRCSPISGHKSVSWYQQVLGQGPQFIFQYYEKEERGRGNFPDRFSARQFPNYSSELNVNALLLGDSALYLCASSPSPGTALYGYTFGSGTRLTVV.

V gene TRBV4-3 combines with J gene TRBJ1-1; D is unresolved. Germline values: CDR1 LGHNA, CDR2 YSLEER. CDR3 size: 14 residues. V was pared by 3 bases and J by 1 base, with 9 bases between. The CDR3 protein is CASSHGLANTEAFF. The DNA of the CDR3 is TGCGCCAGCAGCCACGGGTTGGCGAACACTGAAGCTTTCTTT.

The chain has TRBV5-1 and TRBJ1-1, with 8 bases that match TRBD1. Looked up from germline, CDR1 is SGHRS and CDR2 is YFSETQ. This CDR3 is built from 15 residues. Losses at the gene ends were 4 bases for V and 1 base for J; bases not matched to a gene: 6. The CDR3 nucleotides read TGCGCCAGCAGCACCGGACAGGGCAAGAACACTGAAGCTTTCTTT. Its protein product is CASSTGQGKNTEAFF.

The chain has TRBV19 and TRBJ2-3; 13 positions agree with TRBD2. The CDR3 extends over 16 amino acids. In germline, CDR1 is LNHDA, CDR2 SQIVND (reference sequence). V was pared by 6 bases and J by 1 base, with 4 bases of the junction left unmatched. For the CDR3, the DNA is TGTGCCAGTAGACGAGGACTAGCGGGGGGCACAGATACGCAGTATTTT. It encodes CASRRGLAGGTDTQYF.

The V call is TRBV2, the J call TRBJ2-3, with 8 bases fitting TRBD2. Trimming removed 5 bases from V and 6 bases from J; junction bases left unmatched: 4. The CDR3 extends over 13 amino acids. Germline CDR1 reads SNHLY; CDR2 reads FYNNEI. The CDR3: CASSPGLGDTQYF. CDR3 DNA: TGTGCCAGCAGTCCGGGACTAGGCGATACGCAGTATTTT.

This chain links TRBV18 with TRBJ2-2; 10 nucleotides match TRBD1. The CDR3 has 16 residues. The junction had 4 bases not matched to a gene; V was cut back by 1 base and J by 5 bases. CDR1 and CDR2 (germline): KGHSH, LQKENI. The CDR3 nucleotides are TGTGCCAGCTCACCACAATGGGACAGGGGAACCGGGGAGCTGTTTTTT. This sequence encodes CASSPQWDRGTGELFF.

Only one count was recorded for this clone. The DNA for the CDR3 is TGTGCCAGCAGCCAAGTAAAAAGCGGCCATTACAATGAGCAGTTCTTC. This gives the protein CASSQVKSGHYNEQFF. This chain joins TRBV3-1 (or the pseudogene TRBV3-2) and TRBJ2-1, with a tentative D call TRBD2 (5 bases). CDR3 length: 16 residues. V was shortened by 1 base and J by 4 bases, with 14 bases between the two germline ends. The germline gives CDR1 LGHDT, CDR2 YNNKEL (reference sequence).

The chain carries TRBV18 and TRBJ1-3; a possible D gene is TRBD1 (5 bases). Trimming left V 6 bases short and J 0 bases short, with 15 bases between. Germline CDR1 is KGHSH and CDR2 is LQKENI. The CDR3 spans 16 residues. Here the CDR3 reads CASSRLQATSGNTIYF. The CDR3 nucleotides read TGTGCCAGCTCCCGCCTACAGGCGACCTCTGGAAACACCATATATTTT. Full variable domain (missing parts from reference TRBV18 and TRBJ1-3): NAGVMQNPRHLVRRRGQEARLRCSPMKGHSHVYWYRQLPEEGLKFMVYLQKENIIDESGMPKERFSAEFPKEGPSILRIQQVVRGDSAAYFCASSRLQATSGNTIYFGEGSWLTVV.

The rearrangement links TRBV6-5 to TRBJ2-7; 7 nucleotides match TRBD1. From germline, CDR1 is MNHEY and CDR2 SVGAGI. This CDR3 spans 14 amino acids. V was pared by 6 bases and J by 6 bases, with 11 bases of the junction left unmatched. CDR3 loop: CASRQQGQISEQYF. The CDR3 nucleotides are TGTGCCAGCAGGCAACAGGGGCAGATCTCCGAGCAGTACTTC.

This chain's CDR3 is CASSQQGGLSYEQYF. The CDR3 DNA sequence: TGCGCCAGCAGTCAACAGGGGGGACTCTCCTACGAGCAGTACTTC. The V and J genes are TRBV23-1 and TRBJ2-7; tentative D call: TRBD1 (7 bases). TRBV23-1 is classed as an ORF, of uncertain function. The CDR3 has 15 amino acids. Trimming removed 2 bases at V and 0 bases at J, with 11 bases between.